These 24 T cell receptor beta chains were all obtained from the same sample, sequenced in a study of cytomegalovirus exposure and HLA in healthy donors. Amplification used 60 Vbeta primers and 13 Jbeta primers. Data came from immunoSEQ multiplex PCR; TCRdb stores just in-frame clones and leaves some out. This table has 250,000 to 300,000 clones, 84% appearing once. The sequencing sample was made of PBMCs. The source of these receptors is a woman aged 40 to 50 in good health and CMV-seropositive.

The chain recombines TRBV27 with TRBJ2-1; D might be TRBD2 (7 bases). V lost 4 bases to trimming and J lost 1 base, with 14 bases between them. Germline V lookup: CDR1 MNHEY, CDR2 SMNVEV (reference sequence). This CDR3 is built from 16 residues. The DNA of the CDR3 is TGTGCCAGCAGTTACTCTAGGGGGGGTTCCTACAATGAGCAGTTCTTC. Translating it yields CASSYSRGGSYNEQFF.

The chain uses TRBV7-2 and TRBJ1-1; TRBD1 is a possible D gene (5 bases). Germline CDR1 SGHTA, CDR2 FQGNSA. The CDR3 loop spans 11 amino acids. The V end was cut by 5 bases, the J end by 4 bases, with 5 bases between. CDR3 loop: CASSRGTEAFF. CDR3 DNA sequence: TGTGCCAGCAGCAGGGGCACTGAAGCTTTCTTT. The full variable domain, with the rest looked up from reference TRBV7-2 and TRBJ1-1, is GAGVSQSPSNKVTEKGKDVELRCDPISGHTALYWYRQSLGQGLEFLIYFQGNSAPDKSGLPSDRFSAERTGGSVSTLTIQRTQQEDSAVYLCASSRGTEAFFGQGTRLTVV.

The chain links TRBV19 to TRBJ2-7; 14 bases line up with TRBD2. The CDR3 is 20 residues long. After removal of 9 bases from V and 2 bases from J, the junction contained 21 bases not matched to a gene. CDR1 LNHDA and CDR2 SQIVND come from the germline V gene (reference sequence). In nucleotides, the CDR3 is TGTGCCAGCAAACAGACAATATCCGGGACTAGCGGGAGTGATACCTACGAGCAGTACTTC. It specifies CASKQTISGTSGSDTYEQYF.

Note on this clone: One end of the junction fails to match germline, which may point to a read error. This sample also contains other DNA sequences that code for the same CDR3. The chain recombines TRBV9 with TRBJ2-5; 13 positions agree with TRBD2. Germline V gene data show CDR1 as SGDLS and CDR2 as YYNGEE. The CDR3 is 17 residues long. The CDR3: CASSASGTGTSGTAQYF. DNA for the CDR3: TGTGCTAGCAGCGCGAGTGGGACCGGGACTAGCGGGACGGCCCAGTACTTC.

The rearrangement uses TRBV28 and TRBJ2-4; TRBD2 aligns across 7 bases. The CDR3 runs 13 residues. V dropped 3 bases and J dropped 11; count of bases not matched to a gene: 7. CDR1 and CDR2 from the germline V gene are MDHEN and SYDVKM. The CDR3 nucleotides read TGTGCCAGCAGTTTCGAAGGACTAGGGGTTCAGTACTTC. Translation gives CASSFEGLGVQYF.

CDR3 nucleotides: TGTGCCAGCAGCATGACAGGGGGTAGAGAGACCCAGTACTTC. Its translation is CASSMTGGRETQYF. The rearrangement joins TRBV7-3 to TRBJ2-5; 9 nucleotides agree with TRBD1. Per the germline V gene, CDR1 is SGHTA and CDR2 is FQGTGA. The CDR3 totals 14 residues. J gave up 4 bases and V 5 bases, and 5 bases lay outside the gene matches.

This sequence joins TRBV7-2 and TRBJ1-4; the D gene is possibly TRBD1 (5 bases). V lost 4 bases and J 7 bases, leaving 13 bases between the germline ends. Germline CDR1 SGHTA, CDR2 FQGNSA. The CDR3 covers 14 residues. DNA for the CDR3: TGTGCCAGCAGCTCCGACAGCGGGGGTGAAAAACTGTTTTTT. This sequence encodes CASSSDSGGEKLFF.

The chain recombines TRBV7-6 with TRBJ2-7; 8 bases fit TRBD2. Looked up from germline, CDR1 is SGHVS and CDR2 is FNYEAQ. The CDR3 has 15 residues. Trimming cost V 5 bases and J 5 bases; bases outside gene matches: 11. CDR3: CASSIGLAVDHEQYF. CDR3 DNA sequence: TGTGCCAGCAGCATCGGACTAGCCGTTGACCACGAGCAGTACTTC.

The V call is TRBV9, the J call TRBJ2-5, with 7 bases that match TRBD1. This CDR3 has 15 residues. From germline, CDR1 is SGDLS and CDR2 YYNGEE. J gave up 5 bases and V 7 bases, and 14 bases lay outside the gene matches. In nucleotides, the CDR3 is TGTGCCAGCTCGCAATCAAGGACAGGTGCGGAGACCCAGTACTTC. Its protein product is CASSQSRTGAETQYF.

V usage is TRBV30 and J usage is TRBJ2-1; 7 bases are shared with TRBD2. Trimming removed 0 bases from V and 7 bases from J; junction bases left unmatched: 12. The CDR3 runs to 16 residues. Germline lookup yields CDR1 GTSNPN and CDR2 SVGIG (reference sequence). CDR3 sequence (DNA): TGTGCCTGGAGTGTGGGGCTAGCGGCTCCTGTGAATGAGCAGTTCTTC. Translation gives CAWSVGLAAPVNEQFF.

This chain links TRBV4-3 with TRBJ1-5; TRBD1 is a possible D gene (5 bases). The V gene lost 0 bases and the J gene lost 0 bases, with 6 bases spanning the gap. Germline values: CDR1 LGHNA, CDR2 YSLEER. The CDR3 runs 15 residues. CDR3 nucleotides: TGCGCCAGCAGCCAAGACAGGGTTAGCAATCAGCCCCAGCATTTT. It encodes CASSQDRVSNQPQHF.

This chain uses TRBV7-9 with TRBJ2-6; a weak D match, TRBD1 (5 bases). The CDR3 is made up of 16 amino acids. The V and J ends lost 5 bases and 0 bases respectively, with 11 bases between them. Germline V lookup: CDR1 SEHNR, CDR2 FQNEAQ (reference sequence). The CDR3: CASSETGASGANVLTF. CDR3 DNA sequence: TGTGCCAGCAGCGAAACAGGCGCCTCTGGGGCCAACGTCCTGACTTTC. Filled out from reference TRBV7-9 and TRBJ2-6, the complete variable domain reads DTGVSQNPRHKITKRGQNVTFRCDPISEHNRLYWYRQTLGQGPEFLTYFQNEAQLEKSRLLSDRFSAERPKGSFSTLEIQRTEQGDSAMYLCASSETGASGANVLTFGAGSRLTVL.

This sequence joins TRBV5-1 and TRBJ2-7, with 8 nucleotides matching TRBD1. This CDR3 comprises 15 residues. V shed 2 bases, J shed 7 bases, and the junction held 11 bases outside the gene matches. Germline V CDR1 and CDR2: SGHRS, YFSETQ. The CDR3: CASSLSGQAPGEQYF. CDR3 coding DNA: TGCGCCAGCAGCTTATCGGGACAGGCCCCGGGGGAGCAGTACTTC.

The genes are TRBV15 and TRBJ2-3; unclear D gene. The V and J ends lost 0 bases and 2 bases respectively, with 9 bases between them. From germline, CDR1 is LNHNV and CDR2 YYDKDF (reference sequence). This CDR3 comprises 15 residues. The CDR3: CATSRDPSFTDTQYF. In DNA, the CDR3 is TGTGCCACCAGCAGAGATCCCTCCTTCACAGATACGCAGTATTTT. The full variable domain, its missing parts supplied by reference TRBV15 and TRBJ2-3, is DAMVIQNPRYQVTQFGKPVTLSCSQTLNHNVMYWYQQKSSQAPKLLFHYYDKDFNNEADTPDNFQSRRPNTSFCFLDIRSPGLGDTAMYLCATSRDPSFTDTQYFGPGTRLTVL.

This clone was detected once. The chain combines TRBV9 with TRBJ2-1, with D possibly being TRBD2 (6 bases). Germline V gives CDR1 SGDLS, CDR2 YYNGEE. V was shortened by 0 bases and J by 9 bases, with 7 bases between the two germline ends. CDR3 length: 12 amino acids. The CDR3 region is CASSVDGGEQFF. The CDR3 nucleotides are TGTGCCAGCAGCGTAGACGGGGGTGAGCAGTTCTTC.

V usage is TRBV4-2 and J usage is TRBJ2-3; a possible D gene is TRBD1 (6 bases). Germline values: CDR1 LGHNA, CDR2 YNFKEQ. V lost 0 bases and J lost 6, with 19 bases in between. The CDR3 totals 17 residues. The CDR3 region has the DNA TGTGCCAGCAGCCAAGAGGGGGCCCTCTCGGGATCCGATACGCAGTATTTT. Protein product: CASSQEGALSGSDTQYF.

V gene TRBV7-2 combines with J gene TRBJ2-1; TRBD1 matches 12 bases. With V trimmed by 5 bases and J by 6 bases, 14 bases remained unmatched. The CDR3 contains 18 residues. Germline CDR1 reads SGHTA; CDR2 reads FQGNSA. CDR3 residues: CASSKASSGTGGFNEQFF. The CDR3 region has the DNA TGTGCCAGCAGCAAAGCCTCCTCCGGGACAGGGGGCTTCAATGAGCAGTTCTTC.

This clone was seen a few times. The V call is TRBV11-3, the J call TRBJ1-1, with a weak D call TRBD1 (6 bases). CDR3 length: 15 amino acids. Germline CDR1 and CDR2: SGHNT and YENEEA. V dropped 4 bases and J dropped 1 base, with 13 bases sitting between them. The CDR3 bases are TGTGCCAGCAGCTCTAACAGGGACAAGAACACTGAAGCTTTCTTT. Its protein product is CASSSNRDKNTEAFF.

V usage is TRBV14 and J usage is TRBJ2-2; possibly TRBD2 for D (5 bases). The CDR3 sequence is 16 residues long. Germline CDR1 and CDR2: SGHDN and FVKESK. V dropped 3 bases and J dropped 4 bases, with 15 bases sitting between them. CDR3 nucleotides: TGTGCCAGCAGCCAGCGTGGCGTACTAGGCACCGGGGAGCTGTTTTTT. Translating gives CASSQRGVLGTGELFF. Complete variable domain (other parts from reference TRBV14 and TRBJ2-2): EAGVTQFPSHSVIEKGQTVTLRCDPISGHDNLYWYRRVMGKEIKFLLHFVKESKQDESGMPNNRFLAERTGGTYSTLKVQPAELEDSGVYFCASSQRGVLGTGELFFGEGSRLTVL.

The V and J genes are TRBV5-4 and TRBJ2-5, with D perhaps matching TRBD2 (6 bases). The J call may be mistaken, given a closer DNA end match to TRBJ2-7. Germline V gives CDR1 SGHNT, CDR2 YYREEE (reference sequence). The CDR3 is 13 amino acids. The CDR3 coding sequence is TGTGCCAGCAGCTTGGAAGGGAGGTACGAGCAGTACTTC. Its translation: CASSLEGRYEQYF.

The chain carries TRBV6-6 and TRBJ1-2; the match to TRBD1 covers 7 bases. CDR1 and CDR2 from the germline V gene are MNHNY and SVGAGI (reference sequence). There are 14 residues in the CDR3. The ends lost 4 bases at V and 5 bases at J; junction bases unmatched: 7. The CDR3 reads CASSSKTGNYGYTF. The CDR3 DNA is TGTGCCAGCAGTTCCAAGACAGGGAATTATGGCTACACCTTC.

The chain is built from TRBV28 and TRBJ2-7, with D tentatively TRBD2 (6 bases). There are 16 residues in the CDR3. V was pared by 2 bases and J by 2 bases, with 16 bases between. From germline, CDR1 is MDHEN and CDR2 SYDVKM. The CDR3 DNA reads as TGTGCCAGCAGTTTAGCTGGGGTAGCGGCGACCTACGAGCAGTACTTC. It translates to CASSLAGVAATYEQYF.

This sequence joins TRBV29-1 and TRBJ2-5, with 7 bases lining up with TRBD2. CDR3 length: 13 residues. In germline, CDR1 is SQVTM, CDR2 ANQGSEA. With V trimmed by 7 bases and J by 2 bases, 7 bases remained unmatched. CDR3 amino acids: CSETGLQQETQYF. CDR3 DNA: TGCAGCGAAACGGGACTACAACAAGAGACCCAGTACTTC.

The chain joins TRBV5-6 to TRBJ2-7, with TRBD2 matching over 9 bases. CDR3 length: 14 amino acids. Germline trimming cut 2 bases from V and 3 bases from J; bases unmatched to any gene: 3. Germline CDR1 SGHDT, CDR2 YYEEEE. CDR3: CASSFSGSSYEQYF. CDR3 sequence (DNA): TGTGCCAGCAGCTTTAGCGGGAGTAGCTACGAGCAGTACTTC.